The 9 T cell receptor beta chains below come from one sample, sequenced in a study of T cells in localized non-small cell lung cancer. Data came from immunoSEQ multiplex PCR; TCRdb stores just in-frame clones and leaves some out. The repertoire holds around 25,000 clones, with about 86% as singletons. The sample was peripheral blood, taken before any cancer treatment. These receptors all stem from a male donor older than 55 with stage II squamous cell lung carcinoma.

The J gene is TRBJ2-6, the V gene TRBV5-4; D is perhaps TRBD1 (6 bases). Germline V CDR1 and CDR2: SGHNT, YYREEE (reference sequence). The CDR3 length is 17 residues. V lost 4 bases and J 0 bases, leaving 14 bases between the germline ends. This CDR3 is CASSPTLGGSGANVLTF. The CDR3 region has the DNA TGTGCCAGCAGCCCGACTCTAGGGGGCTCTGGGGCCAACGTCCTGACTTTC.

The V and J genes are TRBV9 and TRBJ1-1; maybe TRBD1 (5 bases). This CDR3 comprises 15 residues. Trimming stripped 0 bases from V and 5 bases from J, with 14 bases between. Per germline, CDR1 SGDLS and CDR2 YYNGEE. The CDR3 region is CASSVASRGNTEAFF. The DNA of the CDR3 is TGTGCCAGCAGCGTAGCGTCCCGGGGGAATACTGAAGCTTTCTTT.

CDR3 region: CASSLVDRGSLHF. The DNA for the CDR3 is TGTGCCAGCAGCTTAGTGGACAGGGGGAGCCTCCACTTT. The chain joins TRBV7-2 to TRBJ1-6; 10 nucleotides line up with TRBD1. Germline CDR1 is SGHTA and CDR2 is FQGNSA. After removal of 1 base from V and 15 bases from J, the junction contained 3 bases not matched to a gene. This CDR3 is 13 amino acids long.

This clone has a handful of counts. The rearrangement links TRBV6-1 to TRBJ2-7; D uncertain. CDR1 and CDR2 from the germline V gene are MNHNS and SASEGT. The CDR3 contains 13 residues. Trimming left V 5 bases short and J 6 bases short, with 14 bases between. CDR3 protein: CASSQVPTGEQYF. CDR3 nucleotide sequence: TGTGCCAGCAGTCAGGTTCCCACCGGCGAGCAGTACTTC.

This rearrangement joins TRBV7-2 to TRBJ2-1; D uncertain. From germline, CDR1 is SGHTA and CDR2 FQGNSA. The CDR3 extends over 13 amino acids. V lost 0 bases to trimming and J lost 6 bases, with 6 bases between them. CDR3 in DNA: TGTGCCAGCAGCTTAGCTCCAGCCAATGAGCAGTTCTTC. It specifies CASSLAPANEQFF. Combining the CDR3 with reference TRBV7-2 and TRBJ2-1 gives the whole variable domain GAGVSQSPSNKVTEKGKDVELRCDPISGHTALYWYRQSLGQGLEFLIYFQGNSAPDKSGLPSDRFSAERTGGSVSTLTIQRTQQEDSAVYLCASSLAPANEQFFGPGTRLTVL.

The V gene is TRBV30, the J gene TRBJ2-5; D is unresolved. Trimming cost V 5 bases and J 2 bases, with 3 bases left between them. This CDR3 contains 10 residues. Germline CDR1 GTSNPN, CDR2 SVGIG (reference sequence). CDR3 amino acids: CAWGQETQYF. CDR3 coding DNA: TGTGCCTGGGGTCAAGAGACCCAGTACTTC.

The V and J genes are TRBV10-3 and TRBJ2-3; 10 positions match TRBD1. This CDR3 is 14 amino acids long. Per germline, CDR1 ENHRY and CDR2 SYGVKD. V shed 4 bases and J 5 bases; nucleotides not matched to a gene: 3. The CDR3 region is CAISGQGAGDTQYF. CDR3 sequence (DNA): TGTGCCATCAGTGGACAGGGGGCCGGAGATACGCAGTATTTT.

This sequence joins TRBV11-1 and TRBJ1-2; D is undetermined. Germline V gene sequence: CDR1 SGHAT, CDR2 FQDESV (reference sequence). V gave up 5 bases and J gave up 3 bases, with 13 bases separating them. The CDR3 is made up of 14 amino acids. The CDR3 region has the DNA TGTGCCAGCAGCCCGCGTAAGAAGGACTATGGCTACACCTTC. Protein product: CASSPRKKDYGYTF.

The chain combines TRBV11-3 with TRBJ1-1; possibly TRBD1 for D (6 bases). Germline V CDR1 and CDR2: SGHNT, YENEEA. The CDR3 runs 15 residues. Trimming took off 2 bases at V and 1 base at J, with 11 bases between the two ends. CDR3 coding DNA: TGTGCCAGCAGCTTACCGACAGGAGAGAACACTGAAGCTTTCTTT. This codes for CASSLPTGENTEAFF.